A selection of T cell receptor beta chains follows, all from one sample in a study of T cell responses to AZD1222 COVID-19 vaccine. Libraries were prepared by immunoSEQ multiplex PCR; TCRdb keeps only in-frame clonotypes and omits some of them. The sample lists about 150,000 clones, around 90% occurring once. Material: peripheral blood, obtained 28 days after the second dose of the MenACWY control vaccine. The receptor set was obtained from an adult who received the MenACWY meningococcal vaccine as a control. Each CDR3 is given with its conserved first and last residue. The order of the fields is V gene, D gene, clone size, J gene, CDR3 length, CDR3 DNA, CDR3 protein. A D gene is named only where the DNA matches it firmly. The size of a clone is reported for some rows only, either as once, few or many, or as a class for expanded clones.

v_gene: TRBV5-1
d_gene: -
abundance: -
j_gene: TRBJ1-4
len: 15
CDR3nt: TGCGCCAGCAGCTTGGCTGTGGGTCTTAATGAAAAACTGTTTTTT
CDR3aa: CASSLAVGLNEKLFF

v_gene: TRBV2
d_gene: -
abundance: -
j_gene: TRBJ2-4
len: 14
CDR3nt: TGTGCCAGCGGGAAAGATTCAGCCAAAAACATTCAGTACTTC
CDR3aa: CASGKDSAKNIQYF

v_gene: TRBV11-3
d_gene: -
abundance: -
j_gene: TRBJ1-5
len: 13
CDR3nt: TGTGCCAGCAGCTCGGGGGGAAATCAGCCCCAGCATTTT
CDR3aa: CASSSGGNQPQHF

v_gene: TRBV10-3
d_gene: -
abundance: -
j_gene: TRBJ1-1
len: 13
CDR3nt: TGTGCCATCAGTCAACAGGGGAACACTGAAGCTTTCTTT
CDR3aa: CAISQQGNTEAFF

v_gene: TRBV10-1
d_gene: -
abundance: -
j_gene: TRBJ1-4
len: 15
CDR3nt: TGCGCCAGCAGTGACAGGACCTCCGATAATGAAAAACTGTTTTTT
CDR3aa: CASSDRTSDNEKLFF

v_gene: TRBV4-3
d_gene: -
abundance: -
j_gene: TRBJ2-2
len: 15
CDR3nt: TGCGCCAGCAGCGCGCATTTGGGTAACACCGGGGAGCTGTTTTTT
CDR3aa: CASSAHLGNTGELFF

v_gene: TRBV9
d_gene: -
abundance: -
j_gene: TRBJ2-5
len: 14
CDR3nt: TGTGCCAGCAGTGACCAGGGGTTAGGGGAGACCCAGTACTTC
CDR3aa: CASSDQGLGETQYF

v_gene: TRBV28
d_gene: TRBD2
abundance: -
j_gene: TRBJ2-1
len: 17
CDR3nt: TGTGCCAGCACCACTACGCCTGGACTAGCGGGAGCAGGTGAGCAGTTCTTC
CDR3aa: CASTTTPGLAGAGEQFF

v_gene: TRBV11-3
d_gene: -
abundance: -
j_gene: TRBJ2-2
len: 15
CDR3nt: TGTGCCAGCAGCTTAGTCAGCCCGGGGACCGGGGAGCTGTTTTTT
CDR3aa: CASSLVSPGTGELFF

v_gene: TRBV4-3
d_gene: -
abundance: once
j_gene: TRBJ1-2
len: 16
CDR3nt: TGCGCCAGCAGCCAAGAAGTGGTGGCAGACTACTATGGCTACACCTTC
CDR3aa: CASSQEVVADYYGYTF

v_gene: TRBV7-2
d_gene: -
abundance: once
j_gene: TRBJ2-5
len: 14
CDR3nt: TGTGCCAGCAGCGCGGGGACGGACAAAGAGACCCAGTACTTC
CDR3aa: CASSAGTDKETQYF

v_gene: TRBV14
d_gene: -
abundance: -
j_gene: TRBJ2-7
len: 14
CDR3nt: TGTGCCAGCAGCCTCAAGTCGGACTATTACGAGCAGTACTTC
CDR3aa: CASSLKSDYYEQYF

v_gene: TRBV6-2/TRBV6-3
d_gene: TRBD1
abundance: -
j_gene: TRBJ1-1
len: 15
CDR3nt: TGTGCCAGCAGTTACTCTACAGGGGGAGCCACTGAAGCTTTCTTT
CDR3aa: CASSYSTGGATEAFF

v_gene: TRBV6-4
d_gene: TRBD1
abundance: -
j_gene: TRBJ2-2
len: 16
CDR3nt: TGTGCCAGGGCACCGTGCCGGACAGGGGGCATCGGGGAGCTGTTTTTT
CDR3aa: CARAPCRTGGIGELFF

v_gene: TRBV13
d_gene: TRBD1
abundance: few
j_gene: TRBJ2-7
len: 16
CDR3nt: TGTGCCAGCAGCTCCCGTTTGAGACAGGGTTTGTTCGAGCAGTACTTC
CDR3aa: CASSSRLRQGLFEQYF

v_gene: TRBV6-5
d_gene: -
abundance: -
j_gene: TRBJ2-3
len: 15
CDR3nt: TGTGCCAGCAGGGACCCAGGGAGGGGGACAGATACGCAGTATTTT
CDR3aa: CASRDPGRGTDTQYF

v_gene: TRBV5-1
d_gene: TRBD2
abundance: once
j_gene: TRBJ2-7
len: 15
CDR3nt: TGCGCCAGCAGCTTGGCCCCCGGGGGGAGAAACGAGCAGTACTTC
CDR3aa: CASSLAPGGRNEQYF

v_gene: TRBV5-1
d_gene: -
abundance: -
j_gene: TRBJ2-7
len: 15
CDR3nt: TGCGCCAGCAGCTTGGAGCAGGGGCCCACCTACGAGCAGTACTTC
CDR3aa: CASSLEQGPTYEQYF

v_gene: TRBV12-3/TRBV12-4
d_gene: -
abundance: -
j_gene: TRBJ2-7
len: 11
CDR3nt: TGTGCCAGCAGTACACAATACGAGCAGTACTTC
CDR3aa: CASSTQYEQYF

v_gene: TRBV2
d_gene: -
abundance: -
j_gene: TRBJ1-6
len: 14
CDR3nt: TGTGCCAGCAGGGAAGGACGGCGCAATTCACCCCTCCACTTT
CDR3aa: CASREGRRNSPLHF

v_gene: TRBV6-5
d_gene: -
abundance: once
j_gene: TRBJ2-7
len: 14
CDR3nt: TGTGCCAGCATGGTCGACGGAAGAGCCTACGAGCAGTACTTC
CDR3aa: CASMVDGRAYEQYF

v_gene: TRBV7-9
d_gene: -
abundance: -
j_gene: TRBJ1-1
len: 13
CDR3nt: TGTGCCAGCACCTGGGACGGGAACACTGAAGCTTTCTTT
CDR3aa: CASTWDGNTEAFF

v_gene: TRBV21-1
d_gene: -
abundance: -
j_gene: TRBJ2-2
len: 12
CDR3nt: TGTGCCAGCAGCACCGACCCGGGGGAGCTGTTTTTT
CDR3aa: CASSTDPGELFF

v_gene: TRBV5-6
d_gene: -
abundance: -
j_gene: TRBJ2-7
len: 14
CDR3nt: TGTGCCAGCAGGGGCTGGGACGGAGCTTGGGAGCAGTACTTC
CDR3aa: CASRGWDGAWEQYF

v_gene: TRBV7-8
d_gene: -
abundance: few
j_gene: TRBJ2-1
len: 13
CDR3nt: TGTGCCAGCAGCTTTCGGCCGGACAATGAGCAGTTCTTC
CDR3aa: CASSFRPDNEQFF

v_gene: TRBV9
d_gene: -
abundance: -
j_gene: TRBJ1-3
len: 15
CDR3nt: TGTGCCAGCAGCGTAGGCCAGGGAGGAGAAAACACCATATATTTT
CDR3aa: CASSVGQGGENTIYF

v_gene: TRBV4-2
d_gene: -
abundance: -
j_gene: TRBJ2-1
len: 16
CDR3nt: TGTGCCAGCAGCCAAGGCGTGGGAGAGAGAAACAATGAGCAGTTCTTC
CDR3aa: CASSQGVGERNNEQFF

v_gene: TRBV6-5
d_gene: TRBD1
abundance: -
j_gene: TRBJ2-7
len: 14
CDR3nt: TGTGCCAGCAGTCATCCGGACAGGGCCTACGAGCAGTACTTC
CDR3aa: CASSHPDRAYEQYF

v_gene: TRBV5-1
d_gene: -
abundance: -
j_gene: TRBJ1-2
len: 14
CDR3nt: TGCGCCAGCAGCTTCCAAACAGATCCATCTGGCTACACCTTC
CDR3aa: CASSFQTDPSGYTF

v_gene: TRBV7-2
d_gene: -
abundance: few
j_gene: TRBJ2-5
len: 13
CDR3nt: TGTGCCAGCAGCCAAGGGGACGGTGAGACCCAGTACTTC
CDR3aa: CASSQGDGETQYF

v_gene: TRBV2
d_gene: -
abundance: -
j_gene: TRBJ1-3
len: 13
CDR3nt: TGTGCCAGCATTCAGGGGTCTGGAAACACCATATATTTT
CDR3aa: CASIQGSGNTIYF

v_gene: TRBV11-2
d_gene: TRBD1
abundance: -
j_gene: TRBJ1-1
len: 15
CDR3nt: TGTGCCAGCAGCCCGCTACAGGGGAGGGGGACTGAAGCTTTCTTT
CDR3aa: CASSPLQGRGTEAFF

v_gene: TRBV18
d_gene: -
abundance: -
j_gene: TRBJ2-3
len: 14
CDR3nt: TGTGCCAGCTCTCTCGGGGAGGGGGCAGATACGCAGTATTTT
CDR3aa: CASSLGEGADTQYF

v_gene: TRBV5-1
d_gene: TRBD2
abundance: -
j_gene: TRBJ2-1
len: 13
CDR3nt: TGCGCCAGCAGCTTGGGACTAGCTCATGAGCAGTTCTTC
CDR3aa: CASSLGLAHEQFF

v_gene: TRBV29-1
d_gene: TRBD1
abundance: -
j_gene: TRBJ1-2
len: 15
CDR3nt: TGCAGCGTTGTGGACAGGGGAGAACGGGACTATGGCTACACCTTC
CDR3aa: CSVVDRGERDYGYTF

v_gene: TRBV28
d_gene: TRBD1
abundance: -
j_gene: TRBJ1-1
len: 17
CDR3nt: TGTGCCAGCAGTCCAATCCGCCGACAGGGGATTGATACTGAAGCTTTCTTT
CDR3aa: CASSPIRRQGIDTEAFF

v_gene: TRBV24-1
d_gene: TRBD1
abundance: -
j_gene: TRBJ2-3
len: 17
CDR3nt: TGTGCCACCAGTGATTTCCGGACTGGACAGGGAACAGATACGCAGTATTTT
CDR3aa: CATSDFRTGQGTDTQYF

v_gene: TRBV18
d_gene: -
abundance: -
j_gene: TRBJ1-3
len: 13
CDR3nt: TGTGCCAGCTCTAACGGGGCTGGAAACACCATATATTTT
CDR3aa: CASSNGAGNTIYF

v_gene: TRBV18
d_gene: TRBD1
abundance: many
j_gene: TRBJ1-6
len: 14
CDR3nt: TGTGCCAGCTCACCGGAGGGACAGGGGACACCCCTCCACTTT
CDR3aa: CASSPEGQGTPLHF

v_gene: TRBV28
d_gene: -
abundance: once
j_gene: TRBJ2-7
len: 14
CDR3nt: TGTGCCAGCAGGACCGGGACTGAACCCTACGAGCAGTACTTC
CDR3aa: CASRTGTEPYEQYF

v_gene: TRBV2
d_gene: -
abundance: -
j_gene: TRBJ2-1
len: 13
CDR3nt: TGTGCCAGCGTAGAAAGGTTCTACAATGAGCAGTTCTTC
CDR3aa: CASVERFYNEQFF

v_gene: TRBV7-6
d_gene: -
abundance: -
j_gene: TRBJ2-7
len: 16
CDR3nt: TGTGCCAGCAGCCCCCCGGTTTGGAGGGATTCCTACGAGCAGTACTTC
CDR3aa: CASSPPVWRDSYEQYF

v_gene: TRBV5-1
d_gene: TRBD1
abundance: -
j_gene: TRBJ2-3
len: 13
CDR3nt: TGCGCCAGCAGCTCGAGGACAGGAGATACGCAGTATTTT
CDR3aa: CASSSRTGDTQYF

v_gene: TRBV11-2
d_gene: TRBD1
abundance: -
j_gene: TRBJ1-2
len: 17
CDR3nt: TGTGCCAGCAGGGCTCCGGGACAGGGGCTATCTAACTATGGCTACACCTTC
CDR3aa: CASRAPGQGLSNYGYTF

v_gene: TRBV7-2
d_gene: -
abundance: once
j_gene: TRBJ1-2
len: 15
CDR3nt: TGTGCCAGCAGCCCCCCTAGGGCTGACTCCTATGGCTACACCTTC
CDR3aa: CASSPPRADSYGYTF

v_gene: TRBV9
d_gene: TRBD2
abundance: -
j_gene: TRBJ2-3
len: 16
CDR3nt: TGTGCCAGCAGCACACGAAGCGGGAGTGGCACAGATACGCAGTATTTT
CDR3aa: CASSTRSGSGTDTQYF

v_gene: TRBV9
d_gene: -
abundance: -
j_gene: TRBJ1-2
len: 14
CDR3nt: TGTGCCAGCAGCGTGGGAGGGCCCTCGGGTGGCTACACCTTC
CDR3aa: CASSVGGPSGGYTF

v_gene: TRBV6-1
d_gene: -
abundance: -
j_gene: TRBJ1-2
len: 12
CDR3nt: TGTGCCAGCAGTGAAATAGCGTATGGCTACACCTTC
CDR3aa: CASSEIAYGYTF

v_gene: TRBV6-5
d_gene: TRBD1
abundance: -
j_gene: TRBJ2-1
len: 16
CDR3nt: TGTGCCAGCAGTTACGCGGAGGGGACAGGATACAATGAGCAGTTCTTC
CDR3aa: CASSYAEGTGYNEQFF

v_gene: TRBV6-6
d_gene: TRBD1
abundance: -
j_gene: TRBJ1-2
len: 13
CDR3nt: TGTGCCAGCAGTCTCGCCGGGACAGACGGCTACACCTTC
CDR3aa: CASSLAGTDGYTF

v_gene: TRBV4-1
d_gene: -
abundance: once
j_gene: TRBJ2-4
len: 16
CDR3nt: TGCGCCAGCAGCCGGGGCGCAGGGGCGGGGGAAAACATTCAGTACTTC
CDR3aa: CASSRGAGAGENIQYF

v_gene: TRBV3-1/TRBV3-2
d_gene: -
abundance: -
j_gene: TRBJ1-5
len: 14
CDR3nt: TGTGCCAGCAGCCAAGATTCCGGCAATCAGCCCCAGCATTTT
CDR3aa: CASSQDSGNQPQHF

v_gene: TRBV6-2/TRBV6-3
d_gene: -
abundance: -
j_gene: TRBJ1-2
len: 11
CDR3nt: TGTGCCAGCAGTCGGGGATTCGGCTACACCTTC
CDR3aa: CASSRGFGYTF

v_gene: TRBV27
d_gene: -
abundance: -
j_gene: TRBJ1-5
len: 15
CDR3nt: TGTGCCAGCAGTTTATACCCCAGGGTTTGGCAGCCCCAGCATTTT
CDR3aa: CASSLYPRVWQPQHF

v_gene: TRBV24-1
d_gene: -
abundance: -
j_gene: TRBJ2-3
len: 15
CDR3nt: TGTGCCACCAGTAACCGGACGGCTAGCACAGATACGCAGTATTTT
CDR3aa: CATSNRTASTDTQYF

v_gene: TRBV5-6
d_gene: -
abundance: -
j_gene: TRBJ2-2
len: 15
CDR3nt: TGTGCCAGCAGCTTCTACCAGGGGCTCACCGGGGAGCTGTTTTTT
CDR3aa: CASSFYQGLTGELFF

v_gene: TRBV5-4
d_gene: TRBD2
abundance: -
j_gene: TRBJ2-1
len: 15
CDR3nt: TGTGCCAGCAGCTTGCGCGGGAGGGCCCCCAATGAGCAGTTCTTC
CDR3aa: CASSLRGRAPNEQFF

v_gene: TRBV5-4
d_gene: -
abundance: -
j_gene: TRBJ1-1
len: 14
CDR3nt: TGTGCCAGCAGCTCGCTCGGGACGGACAACGAAGCTTTCTTT
CDR3aa: CASSSLGTDNEAFF

v_gene: TRBV20-1
d_gene: -
abundance: -
j_gene: TRBJ1-1
len: 13
CDR3nt: TGCAGTGCTAGTCGGGCGGGGTTTACTGAAGCTTTCTTT
CDR3aa: CSASRAGFTEAFF

v_gene: TRBV4-2
d_gene: -
abundance: -
j_gene: TRBJ2-7
len: 14
CDR3nt: TGTGCCAGCAGCCAAGGGACCGGTAACTACGAGCAGTACTTC
CDR3aa: CASSQGTGNYEQYF